Below are 14 T cell receptor beta chains sequenced from a single sample in a study of low-dose radiotherapy and immunotherapy resistance in tumors. Over around 19 PCR cycles, TCRs were amplified from a constant-region primer and V-primer adapter. TCRdb itself ran the reads through MiXCR, one entry per CDR3 protein. The sample includes some 45,000 distinct CDR3 sequences, 10% to 15% seen only once; the top ten take about 6%. Stated time point: before trial treatment. The sample consisted of PBMCs, taken before treatment. The receptor source for this set is a female donor with ovarian cancer.

The table lists this clonotype with many counts. V usage is TRBV3-1 and J usage is TRBJ1-4, with unresolved D. Germline CDR1 reads LGHDT; CDR2 reads YNNKEL (reference sequence). Trimming removed 9 bases from V and 4 bases from J, with 12 bases in between. The CDR3 is made up of 13 amino acids. The CDR3 region has the DNA TGTGCCAGTCGCTCAGCGTATAATGAAAAACTGTTTTTT. This codes for CASRSAYNEKLFF.

This clonotype was picked up many times. V and J are TRBV3-1 and TRBJ2-7, with TRBD1 matching over 9 bases. Germline V gives CDR1 LGHDT, CDR2 YNNKEL (reference sequence). Trimming removed 4 bases from V and 6 bases from J; junction bases left unmatched: 7. The CDR3 consists of 14 residues. The CDR3 DNA reads as TGTGCCAGCAGCCCGTCCCGGGACAGGGTCGAGCAGTACTTC. Translated, it gives CASSPSRDRVEQYF.

This clonotype was recorded at least ten times. This chain uses TRBV2 with TRBJ2-1, with 9 bases lining up with TRBD2. The CDR3 length is 15 residues. The J segment lost 7 bases and the V segment lost 4 bases, leaving 8 bases of the junction unmatched. Germline CDR1 SNHLY, CDR2 FYNNEI. The CDR3 nucleotides are TGTGCCAGCAGTGGGTCTAGCGGGGCTCGGAATGAGCAGTTCTTC. It translates to CASSGSSGARNEQFF.

This clonotype was counted many times. This CDR3 reads CSARPRGQGSADTQYF. CDR3 coding DNA: TGCAGTGCCCGACCGCGAGGACAGGGGAGTGCAGATACGCAGTATTTT. This sequence joins TRBV20-1 and TRBJ2-3; 9 nucleotides align to TRBD1. This CDR3 has 16 residues. The V segment lost 6 bases and the J segment 4 bases; nucleotides outside the gene matches: 14. Germline V gives CDR1 DFQATT, CDR2 SNEGSKA (reference sequence).

This clonotype was seen many times. The chain recombines TRBV5-4 with TRBJ2-3, with no clear D. V gave up 6 bases and J gave up 0 bases, with 8 bases separating them. There are 13 residues in the CDR3. CDR1 is SGHNT and CDR2 is YYREEE in the germline V gene (reference sequence). The CDR3, as DNA: TGTGCCAGCACCATGACTAGCACAGATACGCAGTATTTT. Translated: CASTMTSTDTQYF.

The J gene is TRBJ2-7, the V gene TRBV29-1; the D is unclear. The germline CDR1 and CDR2 sequences are SQVTM and ANQGSEA. CDR3 length equals 11 residues. The V gene lost 4 bases and the J gene lost 3 bases, with 7 bases spanning the gap. The CDR3: CSVGDHYEQYF. In DNA form, the CDR3 reads TGCAGCGTTGGGGATCACTACGAGCAGTACTTC.

This clonotype was counted only a few times. The chain couples TRBV20-1 to TRBJ2-1, with TRBD2 as a possible D gene (7 bases). The CDR3 runs to 14 residues. V lost 1 base to trimming and J lost 8 bases, with 15 bases between them. Germline V lookup: CDR1 DFQATT, CDR2 SNEGSKA (reference sequence). CDR3 residues: CSARGDYGGHEQFF. CDR3 bases: TGCAGTGCTAGAGGGGACTATGGGGGGCATGAGCAGTTCTTC.

This chain connects TRBV29-1 to TRBJ2-1; TRBD1 matches at 7 bases. Germline V gene lookup returns CDR1 SQVTM and CDR2 ANQGSEA. Trimming took 0 bases from V and 14 from J; bases not matched to a gene: 7. The CDR3 runs 12 residues. The CDR3 nucleotides read TGCAGCGTTGAAGAATCTATAACAGGGGAGTTCTTC. Its translation: CSVEESITGEFF.

This clonotype was observed at least ten times. CDR3 nucleotides: TGTGCCACCAGTGATTTCCCCTACGAGCAGTACTTC. Its translation: CATSDFPYEQYF. V usage is TRBV24-1 and J usage is TRBJ2-7; D is unclear. Germline V gives CDR1 KGHDR, CDR2 SFDVKD. The CDR3 loop spans 12 amino acids. Trimming shortened V by 1 base and J by 2 bases, and 2 bases separated the two germline ends.

In its sample, this clonotype is medium-sized (0.01 to 0.1%). The chain couples TRBV5-1 to TRBJ2-7; tentative D call: TRBD1 (6 bases). The CDR3 loop spans 19 amino acids. In germline, CDR1 is SGHRS, CDR2 YFSETQ. Trimming shortened V by 3 bases and J by 4 bases, and 29 bases separated the two germline ends. CDR3 sequence reads: CASSWGPGVYTHSEYEQYF. CDR3 in DNA: TGCGCCAGCAGCTGGGGCCCAGGGGTCTACACCCACTCTGAATACGAGCAGTACTTC. The full variable domain, its missing parts supplied by reference TRBV5-1 and TRBJ2-7, is KAGVTQTPRYLIKTRGQQVTLSCSPISGHRSVSWYQQTPGQGLQFLFEYFSETQRNKGNFPGRFSGRQFSNSRSEMNVSTLELGDSALYLCASSWGPGVYTHSEYEQYFGPGTRLTVT.

Ten or more counts support this clonotype. The V and J genes are TRBV2 and TRBJ1-1; D gene unclear. CDR1 is SNHLY, CDR2 FYNNEI, per germline. CDR3 length equals 12 residues. Trimming left V 3 bases short and J 7 bases short, with 9 bases between. This CDR3 reads CASSEVVSEAFF. CDR3 DNA: TGTGCCAGCAGTGAGGTGGTCAGTGAAGCTTTCTTT.

This clonotype was counted at least ten times. The V gene is TRBV6-1, the J gene TRBJ1-5; D remains unclear. Trimming left V 6 bases short and J 5 bases short, with 11 bases between. CDR1 MNHNS and CDR2 SASEGT come from the germline V gene. CDR3 size: 13 residues. This CDR3 reads CASRPEYDQPQHF. The CDR3, as DNA: TGTGCCAGCAGGCCAGAGTATGATCAGCCCCAGCATTTT.

This clonotype was found many times. The V call is TRBV6-1, the J call TRBJ2-3, with 15 bases fitting TRBD2. CDR3 length equals 17 residues. In germline, CDR1 is MNHNS, CDR2 SASEGT. V dropped 2 bases and J dropped 4; count of bases not matched to a gene: 4. CDR3: CASSETGLAGGPDTQYF. For the CDR3, the DNA is TGTGCCAGCAGTGAAACCGGACTAGCGGGGGGGCCAGATACGCAGTATTTT.

The chain combines TRBV28 with TRBJ2-5; 8 positions agree with TRBD1. The CDR3 totals 15 residues. Germline CDR1 is MDHEN and CDR2 is SYDVKM. Trimming took 9 bases from V and 4 from J; bases not matched to a gene: 13. CDR3 sequence reads: CAREDFRDRSETQYF. The DNA for the CDR3 is TGTGCCAGGGAAGATTTCCGGGACAGGTCAGAGACCCAGTACTTC.